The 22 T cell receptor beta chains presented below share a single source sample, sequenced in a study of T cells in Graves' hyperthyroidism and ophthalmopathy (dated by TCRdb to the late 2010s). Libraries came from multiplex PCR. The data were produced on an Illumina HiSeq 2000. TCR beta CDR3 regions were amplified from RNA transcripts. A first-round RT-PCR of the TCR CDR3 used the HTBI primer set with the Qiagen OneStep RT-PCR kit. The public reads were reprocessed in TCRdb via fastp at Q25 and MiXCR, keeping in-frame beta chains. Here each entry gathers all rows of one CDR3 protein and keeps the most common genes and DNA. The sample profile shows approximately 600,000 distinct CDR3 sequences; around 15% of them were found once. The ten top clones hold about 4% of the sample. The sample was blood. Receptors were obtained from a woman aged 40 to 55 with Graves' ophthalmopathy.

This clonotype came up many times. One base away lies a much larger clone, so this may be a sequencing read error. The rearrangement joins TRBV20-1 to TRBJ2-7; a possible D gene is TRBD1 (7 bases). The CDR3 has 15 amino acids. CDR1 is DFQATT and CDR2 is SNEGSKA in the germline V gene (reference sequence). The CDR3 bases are TGCGGTGCTACATACCTGACAGGGAGGTTCTACGAGCAGTACTTC. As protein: CGATYLTGRFYEQYF.

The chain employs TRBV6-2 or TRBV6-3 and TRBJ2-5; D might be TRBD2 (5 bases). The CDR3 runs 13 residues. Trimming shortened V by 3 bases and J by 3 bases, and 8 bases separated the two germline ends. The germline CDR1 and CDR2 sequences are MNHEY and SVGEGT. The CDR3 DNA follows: TGTGCCAGCAGTTATGTCGGGAAAGAGACCCAGTACTTC. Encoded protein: CASSYVGKETQYF.

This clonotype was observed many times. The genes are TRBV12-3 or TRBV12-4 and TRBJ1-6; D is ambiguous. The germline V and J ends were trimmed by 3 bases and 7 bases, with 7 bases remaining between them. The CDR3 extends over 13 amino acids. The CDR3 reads CASSFGQNSPLHF. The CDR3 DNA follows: TGTGCCAGCAGTTTCGGGCAGAATTCACCCCTCCACTTT.

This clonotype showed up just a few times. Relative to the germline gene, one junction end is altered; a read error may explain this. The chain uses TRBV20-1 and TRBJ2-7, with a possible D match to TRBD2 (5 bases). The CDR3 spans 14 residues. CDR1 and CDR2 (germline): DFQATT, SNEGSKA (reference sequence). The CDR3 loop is CSARNSPDSNEQYF. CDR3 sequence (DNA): TGCAGTGCTAGGAACTCCCCGGACTCCAACGAGCAGTACTTC.

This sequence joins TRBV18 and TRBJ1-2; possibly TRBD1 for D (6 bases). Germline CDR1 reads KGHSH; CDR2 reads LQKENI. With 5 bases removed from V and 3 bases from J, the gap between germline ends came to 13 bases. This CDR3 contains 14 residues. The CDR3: CASSKGEDYYGYTF. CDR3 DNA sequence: TGTGCCAGCTCAAAGGGGGAAGATTACTATGGCTACACCTTC.

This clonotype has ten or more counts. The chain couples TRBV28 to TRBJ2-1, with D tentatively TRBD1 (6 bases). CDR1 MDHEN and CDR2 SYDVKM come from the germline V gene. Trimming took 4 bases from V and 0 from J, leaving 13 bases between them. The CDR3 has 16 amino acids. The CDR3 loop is CASSSLDRSSYNEQFF. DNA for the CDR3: TGTGCCAGCAGTTCCCTCGACAGGAGCTCCTACAATGAGCAGTTCTTC.

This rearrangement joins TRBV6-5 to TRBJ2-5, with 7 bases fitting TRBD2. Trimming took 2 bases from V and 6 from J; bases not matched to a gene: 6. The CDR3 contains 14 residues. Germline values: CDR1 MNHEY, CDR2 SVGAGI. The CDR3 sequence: CASSYGLAAKTQYF. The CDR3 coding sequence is TGTGCCAGCAGTTACGGCCTAGCGGCCAAGACCCAGTACTTC.

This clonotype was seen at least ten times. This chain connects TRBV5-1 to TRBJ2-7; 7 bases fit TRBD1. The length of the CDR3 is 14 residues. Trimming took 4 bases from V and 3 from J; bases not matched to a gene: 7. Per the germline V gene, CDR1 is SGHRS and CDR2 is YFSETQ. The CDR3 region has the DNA TGCGCCAGCAGCCCGAGACAGGGAATCTACGAGCAGTACTTC. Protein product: CASSPRQGIYEQYF. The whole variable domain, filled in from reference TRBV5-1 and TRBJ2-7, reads KAGVTQTPRYLIKTRGQQVTLSCSPISGHRSVSWYQQTPGQGLQFLFEYFSETQRNKGNFPGRFSGRQFSNSRSEMNVSTLELGDSALYLCASSPRQGIYEQYFGPGTRLTVT.

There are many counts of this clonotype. CDR3 region: CASSGVGSSQETQYF. CDR3 DNA: TGTGCCAGCAGTGGCGTAGGATCCTCACAAGAGACCCAGTACTTC. V usage is TRBV7-9 and J usage is TRBJ2-5; D unclear. Trimming pared 6 bases from V and 2 bases from J, leaving 16 bases between. The CDR3 is 15 amino acids. Germline CDR1 is SEHNR and CDR2 is FQNEAQ (reference sequence).

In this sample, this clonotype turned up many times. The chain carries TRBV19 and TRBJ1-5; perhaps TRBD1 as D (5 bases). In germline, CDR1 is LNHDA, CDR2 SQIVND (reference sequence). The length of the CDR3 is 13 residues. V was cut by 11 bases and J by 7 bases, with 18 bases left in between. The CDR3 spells CASKGPGGQPQHF. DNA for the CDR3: TGTGCCTCTAAGGGACCGGGAGGGCAGCCCCAGCATTTT.

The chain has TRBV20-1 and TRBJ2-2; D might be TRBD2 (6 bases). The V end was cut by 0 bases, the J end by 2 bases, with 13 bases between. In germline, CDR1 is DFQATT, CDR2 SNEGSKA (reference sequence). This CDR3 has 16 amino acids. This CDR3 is CSARDYVSGNTGELFF. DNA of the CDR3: TGCAGTGCTAGAGATTATGTTAGCGGTAACACCGGGGAGCTGTTTTTT.

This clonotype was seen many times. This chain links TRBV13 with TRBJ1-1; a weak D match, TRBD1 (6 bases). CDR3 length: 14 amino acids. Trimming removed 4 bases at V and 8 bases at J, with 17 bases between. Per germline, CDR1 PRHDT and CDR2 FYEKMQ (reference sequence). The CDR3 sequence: CASSSLGGMKEAFF. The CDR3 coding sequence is TGTGCCAGCAGCTCCCTGGGGGGCATGAAGGAAGCTTTCTTT.

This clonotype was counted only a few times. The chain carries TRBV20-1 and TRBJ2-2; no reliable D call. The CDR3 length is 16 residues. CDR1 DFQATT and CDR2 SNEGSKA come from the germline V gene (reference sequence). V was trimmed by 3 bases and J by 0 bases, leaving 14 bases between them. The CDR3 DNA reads TGCAGTGCTAGCGTTGCTGGAAACGCGAACACCGGGGAGCTGTTTTTT. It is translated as CSASVAGNANTGELFF.

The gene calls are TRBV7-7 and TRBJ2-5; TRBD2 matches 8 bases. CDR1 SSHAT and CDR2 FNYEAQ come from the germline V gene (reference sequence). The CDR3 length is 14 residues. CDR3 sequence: CASAGRGGQETQYF. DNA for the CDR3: TGTGCTAGCGCCGGGAGGGGTGGCCAAGAGACCCAGTACTTC.

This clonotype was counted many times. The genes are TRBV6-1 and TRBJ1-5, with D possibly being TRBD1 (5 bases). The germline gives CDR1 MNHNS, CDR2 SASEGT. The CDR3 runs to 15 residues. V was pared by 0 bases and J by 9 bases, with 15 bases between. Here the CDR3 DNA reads TGTGCCAGCAGTGAAGCAGACAGCGCCGGGTGGCCCCAGCATTTT. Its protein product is CASSEADSAGWPQHF.

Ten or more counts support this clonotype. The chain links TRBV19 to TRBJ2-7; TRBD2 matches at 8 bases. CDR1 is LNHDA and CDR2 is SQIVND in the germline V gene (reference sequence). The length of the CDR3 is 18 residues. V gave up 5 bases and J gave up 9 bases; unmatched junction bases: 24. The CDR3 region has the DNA TGTGCCAGTAGTCATCGCCCCTACCAAGAGCGGGAGAGGTCGGTGCAGTACTTC. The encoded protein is CASSHRPYQERERSVQYF.

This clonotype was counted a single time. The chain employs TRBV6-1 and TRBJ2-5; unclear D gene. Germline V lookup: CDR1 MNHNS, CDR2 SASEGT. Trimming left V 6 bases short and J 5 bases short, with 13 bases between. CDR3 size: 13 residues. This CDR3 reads CASSSLDEETQYF. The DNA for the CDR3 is TGTGCCAGCAGCAGTCTAGATGAGGAGACCCAGTACTTC.

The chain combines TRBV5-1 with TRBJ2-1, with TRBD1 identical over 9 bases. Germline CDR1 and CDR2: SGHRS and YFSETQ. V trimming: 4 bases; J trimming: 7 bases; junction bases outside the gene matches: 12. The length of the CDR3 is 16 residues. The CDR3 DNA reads TGCGCCAGCAGCCCAGTTGCGGGACAGGGTAAGAATGAGCAGTTCTTC. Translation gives CASSPVAGQGKNEQFF.

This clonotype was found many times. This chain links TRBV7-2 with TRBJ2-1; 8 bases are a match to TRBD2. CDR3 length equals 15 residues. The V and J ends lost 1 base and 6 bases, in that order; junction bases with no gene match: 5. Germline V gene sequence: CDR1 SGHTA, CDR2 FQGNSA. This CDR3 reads CASSLGTAGGNEQFF. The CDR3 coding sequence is TGTGCCAGCAGCTTAGGCACTGCGGGAGGCAATGAGCAGTTCTTC.

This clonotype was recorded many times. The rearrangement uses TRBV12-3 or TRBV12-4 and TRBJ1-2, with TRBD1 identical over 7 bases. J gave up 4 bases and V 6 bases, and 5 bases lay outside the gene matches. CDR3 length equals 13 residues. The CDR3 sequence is CASSPGQTYGYTF. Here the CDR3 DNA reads TGTGCCAGCAGCCCGGGACAGACCTATGGCTACACCTTC.

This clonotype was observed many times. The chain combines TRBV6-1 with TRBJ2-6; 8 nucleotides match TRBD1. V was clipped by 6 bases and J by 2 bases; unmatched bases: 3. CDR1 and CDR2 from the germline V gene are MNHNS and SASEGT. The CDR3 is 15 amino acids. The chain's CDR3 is CASSQDRAGANVLTF. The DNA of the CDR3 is TGTGCCAGCAGCCAGGACAGGGCTGGGGCCAACGTCCTGACTTTC.

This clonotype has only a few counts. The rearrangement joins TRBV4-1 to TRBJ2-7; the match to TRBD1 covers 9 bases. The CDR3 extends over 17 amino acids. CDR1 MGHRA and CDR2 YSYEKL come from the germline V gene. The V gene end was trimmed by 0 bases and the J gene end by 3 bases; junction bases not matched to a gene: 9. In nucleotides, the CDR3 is TGCGCCAGCAGCCAAGAACGGACAGGGGTGGGATTCTACGAGCAGTACTTC. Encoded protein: CASSQERTGVGFYEQYF.